Below are 24 T cell receptor beta chains sequenced from a single sample in a study of tumor-infiltrating lymphocytes in primary liver carcinoma. Total RNA and DNA came together from about 19-30 mg of bulk tissue without cell sorting. The template, 500 ng total RNA, yielded TCR beta cDNA made with a constant-region primer. Nested multiplex PCR, run for three rounds with slightly modified ARM-PCR, yielded TCR beta libraries. Each of the first two PCR rounds ran nine to ten cycles with TRBV1-TRBV30 forward and C-beta reverse primers. In TCRdb, the multiplex PCR reads were re-called with MiXCR into one record per CDR3 protein. The sample includes 100,000 to 150,000 distinct CDR3 sequences, around 60% seen only once; the top ten take over 7%. The sequencing sample was made of liver tumor tissue from sampling region 1. Subset of the sample: tumor region T1, superior pole. These receptors came from a woman aged 60-75 years with primary liver carcinoma and hepatitis B virus infection.

This clonotype was seen just once. V is TRBV5-5 and J is TRBJ1-2; D is ambiguous. The CDR3 is 18 residues long. Germline assignment: CDR1 SGHKS and CDR2 YYEKEE (reference sequence). V shed 0 bases and J shed 3 bases, with 21 bases lying between them. The CDR3 region has the DNA TGTGCCAGCAGCTTGGCTCCGACGGCGGTGGGGTTAGACTATGGCTACACCTTC. The encoded protein is CASSLAPTAVGLDYGYTF.

This clonotype was detected only once. One end of the junction is discordant with germline, which a read error may explain. The chain joins TRBV28 to TRBJ2-1, with no clear D. Germline V gene sequence: CDR1 MDHEN, CDR2 SYDVKM. CDR3 length: 11 amino acids. The CDR3 loop reads CAGSLGSVEFF. The DNA of the CDR3 is TGTGCCGGCAGTCTCGGATCTGTGGAGTTCTTC.

About this clonotype: The CDR3 carries no conserved terminal phenylalanine or tryptophan, so it likely arises from a read error. V gene TRBV11-2 combines with J gene TRBJ2-7; TRBD1 might be the D (6 bases). This CDR3 is 15 amino acids long. Germline V gene lookup returns CDR1 SGHAT and CDR2 FQNNGV. The chain's CDR3 is CASSLGLVGAYKQYL. Here the CDR3 DNA reads TGTGCCAGCAGCTTAGGTCTAGTGGGGGCCTACAAGCAGTACCTC.

This clonotype came up a few times. The V and J genes are TRBV24-1 and TRBJ2-1, with 9 bases aligning to TRBD2. The V segment lost 7 bases and the J segment 4 bases; nucleotides outside the gene matches: 10. In germline, CDR1 is KGHDR, CDR2 SFDVKD. This CDR3 is 16 amino acids long. In DNA, the CDR3 is TGTGCCACCAGCGACCCCGGGACTAGCTTTTACAATGAGCAGTTCTTC. It is translated as CATSDPGTSFYNEQFF.

The rearrangement links TRBV12-3 or TRBV12-4 to TRBJ1-5; no clear D. This CDR3 spans 15 amino acids. V lost 5 bases, J lost 16 bases, and 27 bases lay in between. The CDR3 sequence is CASSPTTSSDQPRHF. CDR3 DNA: TGTGCCAGCAGTCCGACAACGAGCTCCGATCAGCCCCGACATTTT.

Details on this clonotype: At one of its ends the junction is not consistent with the germline gene, which may arise from a read error. The chain employs TRBV7-9 and TRBJ2-3; 9 bases are shared with TRBD2. The germline V gene has CDR1 SEHNR and CDR2 FQNEAQ (reference sequence). CDR3 size: 16 residues. In nucleotides, the CDR3 is TGTGGCAGCAGTTTAGTCAGTAGCGGGAGCTCAGATACGCAGTATTTT. Protein product: CGSSLVSSGSSDTQYF.

As to this clonotype: A much larger clone differs from this one at a single base, so this may be a read error. The chain recombines TRBV6-6 with TRBJ2-2; 8 bases fit TRBD2. The CDR3 loop spans 15 amino acids. Germline V gene sequence: CDR1 MNHNY, CDR2 SVGAGI (reference sequence). CDR3 DNA sequence: TGTACCACGAAGGGAGCGGGAGATTACACCGGGGAGCTGTTTTTT. Translated: CTTKGAGDYTGELFF.

About this clonotype itself: It may be a read error: a sequence one base away is much more abundant. The V gene is TRBV13, the J gene TRBJ2-1; tentatively, D is TRBD2 (6 bases). Trimming took 5 bases from V and 6 from J, leaving 17 bases between them. There are 15 residues in the CDR3. Germline loops: CDR1 PRHDT, CDR2 FYEKMQ (reference sequence). CDR3 loop: CASSPTGTGCNEQFF. Written as DNA, the CDR3 is TGTGCCAGCAGCCCAACCGGGACTGGCTGCAATGAGCAGTTCTTC.

As for this clonotype: The junction departs from germline at one end; a sequencing error may be responsible. This rearrangement joins TRBV5-6 to TRBJ2-7; D perhaps matches TRBD2 (7 bases). The V gene's germline CDR1 is SGHDT and CDR2 YYEEEE. The CDR3 contains 13 residues. Here the CDR3 reads CANSLAGAYGQYF. The CDR3 region has the DNA TGTGCCAACAGCTTGGCGGGGGCCTACGGGCAGTACTTC.

With respect to this clonotype: No conserved phenylalanine or tryptophan is present at the end of the CDR3, so a read error is the likely explanation. This chain joins TRBV6-6 and TRBJ2-7; D tentatively fits TRBD1 or TRBD2 (5 bases each). Germline values: CDR1 MNHNY, CDR2 SVGAGI (reference sequence). With 5 bases removed from V and 10 bases from J, the gap between germline ends came to 15 bases. The CDR3 runs 12 residues. The CDR3: CASSMGVWEQYS. The CDR3 nucleotides are TGTGCCAGCAGTATGGGGGTATGGGAACAGTACTCC.

This clonotype was seen repeatedly, ten times or more. The chain has TRBV5-5 and TRBJ2-1; D not resolved. The V and J ends lost 4 bases and 2 bases respectively, with 16 bases between them. The CDR3 length is 16 residues. Looked up from germline, CDR1 is SGHKS and CDR2 is YYEKEE (reference sequence). The CDR3, as DNA: TGTGCCAGCAGCAACGACCTAGTTTTCCCCTACAATGAGCAGTTCTTC. Protein: CASSNDLVFPYNEQFF.

As regards this clonotype: This could be a read error, since a much larger clone is one nucleotide away. This rearrangement joins TRBV12-5 to TRBJ2-1, with TRBD1 matching 9 bases. CDR1 LGHNT and CDR2 FRNRAP come from the germline V gene. The CDR3 consists of 14 residues. This chain's CDR3 is CASDLGQGVNEQFF. In DNA form, the CDR3 reads TGTGCTAGTGATTTGGGACAGGGAGTAAATGAGCAGTTCTTC.

The rearrangement uses TRBV11-2 and TRBJ2-7, with 10 positions matching TRBD1. The CDR3 sequence is 17 residues long. Germline V CDR1 and CDR2: SGHAT, FQNNGV. V was clipped by 7 bases and J by 3 bases; unmatched bases: 15. This CDR3 reads CASNKSTRGTGDYEQYF. In nucleotides, the CDR3 is TGTGCCAGCAACAAGTCGACCAGGGGGACAGGGGACTACGAGCAGTACTTC.

Notes on this clonotype: One junction end disagrees with the germline gene, perhaps due to a read error. The chain has TRBV29-1 and TRBJ2-1, with D tentatively TRBD2 (5 bases). Germline values: CDR1 SQVTM, CDR2 ANQGSEA. The length of the CDR3 is 15 residues. Here the CDR3 DNA reads TGCAGTGTTGAATACGGGATTGTCATGGGGAATGAGCAGCTCTTC. Protein product: CSVEYGIVMGNEQLF.

This clonotype came up a few times. This chain links TRBV5-4 with TRBJ1-1; 7 bases are a match to TRBD1. The ends lost 4 bases at V and 1 base at J; junction bases unmatched: 7. CDR1 is SGHNT, CDR2 YYREEE, per germline (reference sequence). This CDR3 has 15 residues. The DNA of the CDR3 is TGTGCCAGCAGCCCTGGACAGGACCGGAACACTGAAGCTTTCTTT. It encodes CASSPGQDRNTEAFF. The complete variable domain, with remaining parts taken from reference TRBV5-4 and TRBJ1-1, reads ETGVTQSPTHLIKTRGQQVTLRCSSQSGHNTVSWYQQALGQGPQFIFQYYREEENGRGNFPPRFSGLQFPNYSSELNVNALELDDSALYLCASSPGQDRNTEAFFGQGTRLTVV.

This clonotype was seen many times. The rearrangement joins TRBV6-2 or TRBV6-3 to TRBJ2-2, with 7 bases lining up with TRBD1. The trim removed 6 bases at V and 1 base at J, leaving 2 bases unmatched. Germline values: CDR1 MNHEY, CDR2 SVGEGT. The CDR3 is 14 amino acids. The CDR3 is CASRRTGNTGELFF. The CDR3, as DNA: TGTGCCAGCAGACGGACAGGGAACACCGGGGAGCTGTTTTTT.

This clonotype was counted many times. The CDR3 DNA follows: TGTGCCAGCAGAGGACAGGGCCAGGAGGAAAAACTGTTTTTT. Translating gives CASRGQGQEEKLFF. The chain joins TRBV6-6 to TRBJ1-4; 8 positions match TRBD1. This CDR3 is 14 amino acids long. Germline V CDR1 and CDR2: MNHNY, SVGAGI (reference sequence). With 6 bases clipped from V and 8 bases from J, the junction kept 8 bases outside the gene matches.

This clonotype was seen only a few times. The V call is TRBV29-1, the J call TRBJ2-1; D is ambiguous. V lost 3 bases to trimming and J lost 6 bases, with 15 bases between them. Germline lookup yields CDR1 SQVTM and CDR2 ANQGSEA. The CDR3 has 14 residues. The DNA of the CDR3 is TGCAGCGTTGAGAAGGGCAGGTGGGTCAATGAGCAGTTCTTC. Protein: CSVEKGRWVNEQFF.

This clonotype has at least ten counts. CDR3 region: CSVRPGGTEAFF. The CDR3 region has the DNA TGCAGCGTGCGACCTGGGGGCACTGAAGCTTTCTTT. The chain has TRBV29-1 and TRBJ1-1; TRBD1 is a possible D gene (5 bases). The CDR3 spans 12 residues. V was shortened by 6 bases and J by 4 bases, with 12 bases between the two germline ends. Germline CDR1 is SQVTM and CDR2 is ANQGSEA.

Concerning this clonotype: This could be a read error, since a much larger clone is one nucleotide away. This rearrangement joins TRBV4-1 to TRBJ2-5, with 11 bases aligning to TRBD2. The length of the CDR3 is 20 residues. CDR1 MGHRA and CDR2 YSYEKL come from the germline V gene. The V and J ends lost 4 bases and 2 bases, in that order; junction bases with no gene match: 18. Here the CDR3 reads CASSRSPWMGLAETQETQYF. The CDR3 nucleotides read TGCGCCAGCAGCCGCTCCCCATGGATGGGACTAGCGGAGACTCAAGAGACCCAGTACTTC.

There are many counts of this clonotype. CDR3 loop: CASSSQGGRNTIYF. CDR3 coding DNA: TGTGCCAGCAGTTCCCAAGGGGGAAGAAACACCATATATTTT. The rearrangement joins TRBV6-5 to TRBJ1-3; perhaps TRBD1 as D (6 bases). Germline V gene data show CDR1 as MNHEY and CDR2 as SVGAGI. V gave up 4 bases and J gave up 5 bases, with 12 bases separating them. The CDR3 has 14 amino acids.

At least ten counts were recorded for this clonotype. V is TRBV6-5 and J is TRBJ2-6; D is unresolved. The CDR3 spans 17 residues. From germline, CDR1 is MNHEY and CDR2 SVGAGI. Trimming removed 2 bases from V and 2 bases from J, with 13 bases in between. CDR3 coding DNA: TGTGCCAGCAGTTACCGAAGGACGGGCGCTGGGGCCAACGTCCTGACTTTC. Translated: CASSYRRTGAGANVLTF.

Comment on this clonotype: Germline is not matched at one junction end, which may reflect a read error. This chain connects TRBV11-3 to TRBJ2-3; no definite D call. There are 17 residues in the CDR3. Per germline, CDR1 SGHNT and CDR2 YENEEA. The CDR3 sequence is CASNLLFRPLRTDTQYF. In DNA, the CDR3 is TGTGCCAGCAACTTATTGTTTCGACCGCTACGAACAGATACGCAGTATTTT.

Comment on this clonotype: This sequence may be a read error, since a much larger clone differs from it by one base. V usage is TRBV6-5 and J usage is TRBJ2-7; 7 nucleotides match TRBD1. The CDR3 totals 13 residues. The V and J ends lost 7 bases and 4 bases, in that order; junction bases with no gene match: 7. The germline gives CDR1 MNHEY, CDR2 SVGAGI. The CDR3 protein is CASTPGTEYEQYF. Here the CDR3 DNA reads TGTGCCAGCACCCCGGGGACAGAGTACGAGCAGTACTTC.